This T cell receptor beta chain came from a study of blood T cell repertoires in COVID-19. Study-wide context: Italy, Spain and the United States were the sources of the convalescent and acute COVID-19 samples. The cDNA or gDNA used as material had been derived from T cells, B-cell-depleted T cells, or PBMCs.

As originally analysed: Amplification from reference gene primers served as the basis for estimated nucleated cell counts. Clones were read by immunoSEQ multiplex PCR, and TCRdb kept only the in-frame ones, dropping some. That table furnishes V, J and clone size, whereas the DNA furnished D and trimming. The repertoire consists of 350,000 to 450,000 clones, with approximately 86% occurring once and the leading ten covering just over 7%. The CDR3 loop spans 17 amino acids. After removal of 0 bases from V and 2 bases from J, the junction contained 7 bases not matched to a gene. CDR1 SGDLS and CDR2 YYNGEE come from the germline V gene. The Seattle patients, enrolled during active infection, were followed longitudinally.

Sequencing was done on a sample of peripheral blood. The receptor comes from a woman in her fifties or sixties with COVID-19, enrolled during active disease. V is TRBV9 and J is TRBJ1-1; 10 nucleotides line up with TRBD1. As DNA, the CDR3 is TGTGCCAGCAGCGTAGTGGGGACAGGGGCCCTCAACACTGAAGCTTTCTTT. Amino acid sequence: CASSVVGTGALNTEAFF. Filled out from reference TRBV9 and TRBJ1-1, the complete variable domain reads DSGVTQTPKHLITATGQRVTLRCSPRSGDLSVYWYQQSLDQGLQFLIQYYNGEERAKGNILERFSAQQFPDLHSELNLSSLELGDSALYFCASSVVGTGALNTEAFFGQGTRLTVV.